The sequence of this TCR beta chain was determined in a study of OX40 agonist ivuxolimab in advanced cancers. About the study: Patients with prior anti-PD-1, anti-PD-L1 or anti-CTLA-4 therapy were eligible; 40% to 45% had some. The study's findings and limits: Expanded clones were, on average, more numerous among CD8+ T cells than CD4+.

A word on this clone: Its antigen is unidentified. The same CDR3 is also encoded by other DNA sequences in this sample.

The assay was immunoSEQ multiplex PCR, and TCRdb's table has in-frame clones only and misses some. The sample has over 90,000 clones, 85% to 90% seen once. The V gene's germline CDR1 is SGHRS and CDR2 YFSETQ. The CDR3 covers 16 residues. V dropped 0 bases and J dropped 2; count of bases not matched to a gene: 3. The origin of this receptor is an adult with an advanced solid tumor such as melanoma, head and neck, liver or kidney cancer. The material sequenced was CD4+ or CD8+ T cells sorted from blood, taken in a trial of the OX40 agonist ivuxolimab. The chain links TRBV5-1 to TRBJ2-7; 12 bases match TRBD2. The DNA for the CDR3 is TGCGCCAGCAGCTTGGCGACTAGCGGGAGCCCCTACGAGCAGTACTTC. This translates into CASSLATSGSPYEQYF.